This paragraph reports one TCR beta chain. Antigen: not known. The data were obtained in a study of Graves' ophthalmopathy and Graves' hyperthyroidism. Study at large: Specimen type is peripheral blood, obtained at initial diagnosis before any treatment. Study findings and constraints: Blood also held most thyroid clonotypes expanded above 0.001 frequency.

The authors diagnosed from clinical symptoms, serum thyroxine, TRAb, thyroid ultrasound and orbital computed tomography. V lost 0 bases and J lost 6, with 25 bases in between. Germline V gives CDR1 SGDLS, CDR2 YYNGEE. The CDR3 length is 18 residues. The study amplified TCR beta CDR3 regions using RNA transcripts. The workflow started with a first-round RT-PCR run with HTBI primers and then moved on to a second-round multiplex PCR. TCRdb redid the calling of the multiplex PCR reads with MiXCR, one entry per CDR3 protein. The profile shows approximately 380,000 distinct CDR3 sequences, roughly 21% of them singletons.

The sequence came from a woman aged 18-29 years with stable Graves' hyperthyroidism. The sample comprised peripheral blood. This chain uses TRBV9 with TRBJ2-7; D remains ambiguous. CDR3 sequence reads: CASSVVGKLYNLDCEQYF. The CDR3 nucleotides are TGTGCCAGCAGCGTAGTGGGAAAACTATACAACCTTGACTGCGAGCAGTACTTC.